One and the same sample provided the 13 T cell receptor beta chains below, sequenced in a study of response to subunit inactivated influenza vaccine. TCRdb independently ran MiXCR on the RT-PCR reads; one entry per CDR3 protein. The repertoire holds more than 400,000 distinct CDR3 sequences, with around 7.9% as singletons. This specimen was PBMCs from blood, taken about 23 months after vaccination. Source of these receptors: a man in his fifties or sixties who received an inactivated influenza vaccine.

The gene calls are TRBV18 and TRBJ2-1, with TRBD1 identical over 9 bases. The V gene end was trimmed by 2 bases and the J gene end by 1 base; junction bases not matched to a gene: 6. Germline V gene sequence: CDR1 KGHSH, CDR2 LQKENI. This CDR3 spans 17 amino acids. CDR3 loop: CASSPDRGSGSYNEQFF. DNA of the CDR3: TGTGCCAGCTCACCAGACAGGGGGTCGGGGTCCTACAATGAGCAGTTCTTC.

This clonotype showed up just a few times. V and J are TRBV18 and TRBJ2-3; no clear D. The CDR3 is made up of 15 amino acids. Germline-derived CDR1 and CDR2 are KGHSH and LQKENI. V lost 5 bases and J 0 bases, leaving 12 bases between the germline ends. The CDR3 reads CASSSDGTSTDTQYF. As DNA, the CDR3 is TGTGCCAGCTCATCCGACGGAACTAGCACAGATACGCAGTATTTT.

The chain has TRBV7-6 and TRBJ2-5, with 8 bases identical to TRBD1. Germline CDR1 and CDR2: SGHVS and FNYEAQ. Trimming removed 5 bases from V and 4 bases from J; junction bases left unmatched: 9. The length of the CDR3 is 15 residues. The CDR3 here is CASSDRGQGGETQYF. Written as DNA, the CDR3 is TGTGCCAGCAGCGACAGAGGACAGGGTGGAGAGACCCAGTACTTC.

In this sample, this clonotype turned up a few times. The gene calls are TRBV5-6 and TRBJ2-1; D is possibly TRBD1 (6 bases). Germline-derived CDR1 and CDR2 are SGHDT and YYEEEE. The CDR3 is made up of 15 amino acids. V was cut by 4 bases and J by 3 bases, with 14 bases left in between. The CDR3: CASSHARDNYNEQFF. The DNA for the CDR3 is TGTGCCAGCAGCCACGCCCGGGACAACTACAATGAGCAGTTCTTC.

On this clonotype: Since a much larger clone is just one base distant, this may be a read error. V usage is TRBV20-1 and J usage is TRBJ1-2; tentative D call: TRBD1 (6 bases). The CDR3 length is 14 residues. CDR1 and CDR2 from the germline V gene are DFQATT and SNEGSKA (reference sequence). The CDR3 loop reads CSAMFRQANYGCTF. In nucleotides, the CDR3 is TGCAGTGCTATGTTCCGACAGGCCAACTATGGCTGCACCTTC.

This clonotype showed up many times. This rearrangement joins TRBV11-2 to TRBJ2-5; D remains unclear. The germline V gene has CDR1 SGHAT and CDR2 FQNNGV. The CDR3 runs to 13 residues. Trimming removed 5 bases at V and 5 bases at J, with 12 bases between. CDR3 amino acids: CASSPRVGETQYF. The CDR3 DNA reads TGTGCCAGCAGCCCAAGGGTTGGGGAGACCCAGTACTTC.

This clonotype was seen a few times. The J gene is TRBJ1-4, the V gene TRBV28; D might be TRBD1 (6 bases). The germline V and J ends were trimmed by 1 base and 5 bases, with 11 bases remaining between them. CDR1 and CDR2 from the germline V gene are MDHEN and SYDVKM. The CDR3 has 15 residues. The CDR3 DNA reads TGTGCCAGCAGTTTATTCGACAGGAGCAATGAAAAACTGTTTTTT. Translated, it gives CASSLFDRSNEKLFF.

This clonotype was recorded many times. This chain links TRBV5-5 with TRBJ1-5; 9 bases agree with TRBD1. Per germline, CDR1 SGHKS and CDR2 YYEKEE (reference sequence). This CDR3 has 16 residues. J was trimmed by 4 bases and V by 3 bases; bases with no gene match: 8. CDR3 sequence: CASSWGQGRGNQPQHF. CDR3 sequence (DNA): TGTGCCAGCAGCTGGGGACAGGGACGGGGGAATCAGCCCCAGCATTTT.

This clonotype was counted between two and nine times. The chain carries TRBV7-2 and TRBJ2-1; D may correspond to TRBD1 or TRBD2 (5 bases each). The length of the CDR3 is 15 residues. Germline-derived CDR1 and CDR2 are SGHTA and FQGNSA. Trimming shortened V by 5 bases and J by 9 bases, and 20 bases separated the two germline ends. CDR3 sequence (DNA): TGTGCCAGCAGCGTAAGGGGAGTTCTTAGGAGTGAGCAGTTCTTC. This sequence encodes CASSVRGVLRSEQFF.

This chain links TRBV12-3 or TRBV12-4 with TRBJ1-4, with D possibly being TRBD1 (6 bases). The germline V and J ends were trimmed by 6 bases and 10 bases, with 15 bases remaining between them. The CDR3 extends over 13 amino acids. The CDR3 here is CASRTAGDGKLFF. The CDR3 DNA reads as TGTGCCAGCAGAACAGCAGGGGATGGAAAACTGTTTTTT.

The table lists this clonotype with many counts. At one end the junction does not follow the germline gene, possibly because of a read error. The chain carries TRBV7-2 and TRBJ2-7, with a possible D match to TRBD2 (7 bases). CDR3 length: 14 amino acids. Germline loops: CDR1 SGHTA, CDR2 FQGNSA. The CDR3 DNA sequence: TGCGCCAGCAGCTTGGGGGGGCTGTCCTACGAGCAGTACTTC. This gives the protein CASSLGGLSYEQYF.

The chain uses TRBV2 and TRBJ1-6, with D uncertain. Germline V gives CDR1 SNHLY, CDR2 FYNNEI. This CDR3 contains 11 residues. The germline V and J ends were trimmed by 8 bases and 13 bases, with 12 bases remaining between them. CDR3 in amino acids: CASGKRWPLHF. DNA for the CDR3: TGTGCCAGCGGGAAAAGGTGGCCCCTCCACTTT.

The genes are TRBV28 and TRBJ2-1, with D possibly being TRBD1 (6 bases). Trimming cost V 6 bases and J 1 base, with 13 bases left between them. Germline loops: CDR1 MDHEN, CDR2 SYDVKM. The CDR3 loop spans 15 amino acids. The CDR3 DNA reads TGTGCCAGCAGGCGTGACAGGCCATCCTACAATGAGCAGTTCTTC. Its protein is CASRRDRPSYNEQFF.